This T cell receptor (beta chain) is from a study of T-cell reconstitution after alpha-beta-depleted transplantation in children. Regarding the study as a whole: Some patients' high day-60 TCRbeta diversity was traced to surviving recipient T cells and thymic progenitors.

This clonotype has just a few counts. What it binds is not known. This CDR3 is 16 amino acids long. With 4 bases clipped from V and 5 bases from J, the junction kept 8 bases outside the gene matches. Per the germline V gene, CDR1 is SGHNT and CDR2 is YYREEE (reference sequence). Unique molecular identifiers were incorporated during preparation of the TCRbeta library. TCRdb analysed the PCR reads with MiXCR anew, one entry per CDR3 protein. The data show 450,000 to 600,000 distinct CDR3 sequences, more than 9% seen once. This chain uses TRBV5-4 with TRBJ2-5; 13 bases align to TRBD2. The clonotype comes from a child under 10 years old with inherited bone marrow failure, due to receive a stem cell transplant. The sample here was PBMCs, taken before TCRalphabeta/CD19-depleted stem cell transplant. The CDR3, as DNA: TGTGCCAGCAGCCCCGGGACTAGCGGGAATCGGGAGACCCAGTACTTC. It specifies CASSPGTSGNRETQYF.